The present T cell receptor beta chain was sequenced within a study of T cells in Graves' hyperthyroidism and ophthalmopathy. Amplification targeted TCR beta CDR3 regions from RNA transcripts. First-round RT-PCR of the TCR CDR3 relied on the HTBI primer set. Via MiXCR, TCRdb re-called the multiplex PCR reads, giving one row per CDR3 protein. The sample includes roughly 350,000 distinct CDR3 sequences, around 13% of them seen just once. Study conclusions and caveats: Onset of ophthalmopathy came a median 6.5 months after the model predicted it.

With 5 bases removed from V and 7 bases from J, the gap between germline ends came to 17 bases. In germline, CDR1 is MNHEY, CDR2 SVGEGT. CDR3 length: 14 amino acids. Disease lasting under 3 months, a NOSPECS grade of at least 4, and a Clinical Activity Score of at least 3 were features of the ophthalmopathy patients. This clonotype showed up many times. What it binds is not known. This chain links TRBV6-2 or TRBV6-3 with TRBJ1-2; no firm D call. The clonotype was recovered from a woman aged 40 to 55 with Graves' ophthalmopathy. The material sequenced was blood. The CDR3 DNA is TGTGCCAGCAGTCGGCGGTCCTCGCGGGGTGGCTACACCTTC. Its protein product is CASSRRSSRGGYTF.